Reported below is one T cell receptor beta chain. Its antigen is currently unknown. These data come from a study of TIL therapy for anti-PD-1-resistant metastatic lung cancer. Sequencing used immunoSEQ v3. Assay: immunoSEQ multiplex PCR; the TCRdb copy retains only in-frame clones and omits some. The table lists 9,000 to 9,500 clones, roughly three quarters of them singletons. This sample's time point: pre-treatment sample, taken before nivolumab and TIL therapy. Tumor tissue came from excised metastases, mostly pleural nodules or supraclavicular lymph nodes. Study-wide findings and caveats: TIL cultures after expansion showed higher clonality and lower diversity than baseline tumor (median around 5.9% vs 31%).

CDR3 length: 14 residues. Germline lookup yields CDR1 MNHNS and CDR2 SASEGT. Trimming pared 2 bases from V and 4 bases from J, leaving 11 bases between. The sequencing used tumor tissue, collected at baseline. This sequence originates from a person aged 25 to 85 with non-small cell lung cancer. V gene TRBV6-1 combines with J gene TRBJ1-1, with D perhaps TRBD1 (5 bases). The CDR3 DNA follows: TGTGCCAGCAGTGAAATTGGAAGGGGCACTGAAGCTTTCTTT. Translated, it gives CASSEIGRGTEAFF.